The 5 T cell receptor beta chains below all came from one sample that was sequenced in a study of beta chain features in type 1 diabetes. Study-level points and caveats: The study found moderately but significantly shorter TCRB CDR3s in all four CD4+ subsets of Type 1 diabetes patients.

The investigators reverse transcribed all of the isolated RNA, so they sequenced expressed TCRB transcripts. TCRdb's copy holds only in-frame clones and misses some; the assay was immunoSEQ multiplex PCR. The sample consists of a few hundred thousand clones, around 10% of them appearing once. No antigen has been assigned to these receptors. Input material: central memory CD4+ T cells from blood. These receptors originate from a young man with type 1 diabetes.

In this sample, this clone turned up a few times. The chain has TRBV27 and TRBJ1-1, with 7 bases fitting TRBD1. The V gene end was trimmed by 8 bases and the J gene end by 8 bases; junction bases not matched to a gene: 14. Germline V CDR1 and CDR2: MNHEY, SMNVEV (reference sequence). CDR3 size: 14 residues. CDR3 residues: CASPLRQGGVEAFF. CDR3 in DNA: TGTGCCAGCCCCTTAAGACAGGGCGGTGTGGAAGCTTTCTTT.

The rearrangement joins TRBV27 to TRBJ2-2, with a possible D match to TRBD1 (6 bases). The CDR3 length is 14 residues. Germline assignment: CDR1 MNHEY and CDR2 SMNVEV (reference sequence). Trimming took off 8 bases at V and 9 bases at J, with 19 bases between the two ends. CDR3 region: CASSYSGTIRELFF. The CDR3 DNA is TGTGCCAGCTCATACTCGGGGACAATCAGGGAGCTGTTTTTT.

The rearrangement joins TRBV7-8 to TRBJ1-1; D is uncertain. The CDR3 covers 15 residues. Germline loops: CDR1 SGHVS, CDR2 FQNEAQ. The V end was cut by 5 bases, the J end by 1 base, with 14 bases between. CDR3 in DNA: TGTGCCAGCAGCCGAGGGAGGGCAGAGAACACTGAAGCTTTCTTT. The encoded protein is CASSRGRAENTEAFF.

V is TRBV18 and J is TRBJ2-7; the D gene could be TRBD1 or TRBD2 (5 bases each). Germline V gene data show CDR1 as KGHSH and CDR2 as LQKENI. This CDR3 is 12 amino acids long. Trimming left V 3 bases short and J 7 bases short, with 10 bases between. For the CDR3, the DNA is TGTGCCAGCTCACCGGGACCTTTGGAGCAGTACTTC. This translates into CASSPGPLEQYF. Complete variable domain (other parts from reference TRBV18 and TRBJ2-7): NAGVMQNPRHLVRRRGQEARLRCSPMKGHSHVYWYRQLPEEGLKFMVYLQKENIIDESGMPKERFSAEFPKEGPSILRIQQVVRGDSAAYFCASSPGPLEQYFGPGTRLTVT.

The CDR3 DNA sequence: TGTGCCAGCAGCCCCCTAGCGGGAGATACGCAGTATTTT. Its translation is CASSPLAGDTQYF. This chain uses TRBV7-2 with TRBJ2-3, with 8 nucleotides matching TRBD2. Germline trimming cut 5 bases from V and 5 bases from J; bases unmatched to any gene: 3. CDR1 is SGHTA and CDR2 is FQGNSA in the germline V gene. The CDR3 has 13 amino acids. The variable domain in full, with the rest retrieved from reference TRBV7-2 and TRBJ2-3, is GAGVSQSPSNKVTEKGKDVELRCDPISGHTALYWYRQSLGQGLEFLIYFQGNSAPDKSGLPSDRFSAERTGGSVSTLTIQRTQQEDSAVYLCASSPLAGDTQYFGPGTRLTVL.